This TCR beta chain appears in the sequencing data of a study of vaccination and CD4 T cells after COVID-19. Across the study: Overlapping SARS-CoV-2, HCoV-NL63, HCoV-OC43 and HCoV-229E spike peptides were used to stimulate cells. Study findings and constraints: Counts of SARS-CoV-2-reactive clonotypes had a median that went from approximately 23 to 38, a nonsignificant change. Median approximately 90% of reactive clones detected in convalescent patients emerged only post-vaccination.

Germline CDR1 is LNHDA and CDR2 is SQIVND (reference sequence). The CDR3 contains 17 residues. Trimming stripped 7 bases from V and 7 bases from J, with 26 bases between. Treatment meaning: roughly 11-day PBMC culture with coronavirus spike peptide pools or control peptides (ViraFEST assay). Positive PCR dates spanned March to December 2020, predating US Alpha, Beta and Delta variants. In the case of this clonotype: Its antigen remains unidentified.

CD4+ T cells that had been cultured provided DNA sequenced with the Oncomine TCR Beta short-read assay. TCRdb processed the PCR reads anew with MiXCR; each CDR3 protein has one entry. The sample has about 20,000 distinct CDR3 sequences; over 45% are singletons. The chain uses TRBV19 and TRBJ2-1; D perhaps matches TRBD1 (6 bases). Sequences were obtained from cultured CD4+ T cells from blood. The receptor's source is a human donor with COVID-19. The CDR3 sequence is CASNIQVGTTKVNEQFF. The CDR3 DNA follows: TGTGCCAGTAACATCCAAGTAGGGACAACCAAAGTGAATGAGCAGTTCTTC. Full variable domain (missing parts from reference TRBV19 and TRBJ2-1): DGGITQSPKYLFRKEGQNVTLSCEQNLNHDAMYWYRQDPGQGLRLIYYSQIVNDFQKGDIAEGYSVSREKKESFPLTVTSAQKNPTAFYLCASNIQVGTTKVNEQFFGPGTRLTVL.